This passage covers 25 T cell receptor beta chains from one sample sequenced in a study of neurological immune-mediated disorders. TCRdb independently ran MiXCR on the 5' RACE reads; one entry per CDR3 protein. Among 65,000 to 90,000 distinct CDR3 sequences listed, approximately 5% were seen once. Sequences were obtained from PBMCs. Source of these receptors: a woman aged 30 to 39 with multiple sclerosis.

The chain employs TRBV10-3 and TRBJ2-1, with 11 bases fitting TRBD2. CDR3 length: 16 amino acids. Germline CDR1 reads ENHRY; CDR2 reads SYGVKD. Trimming cost V 3 bases and J 6 bases; bases outside gene matches: 7. The CDR3 DNA reads as TGTGCCATCAGTGAAACTAGCGGGAGTGGGCCCAATGAGCAGTTCTTC. As protein: CAISETSGSGPNEQFF.

This rearrangement joins TRBV5-1 to TRBJ2-7, with D perhaps TRBD1 (6 bases). V was pared by 4 bases and J by 1 base, with 12 bases between. The CDR3 totals 14 residues. CDR1 SGHRS and CDR2 YFSETQ come from the germline V gene. The DNA of the CDR3 is TGCGCCAGCAGCCGCGTACAGGGTTCCTACGAGCAGTACTTC. It specifies CASSRVQGSYEQYF. The full variable domain, with the rest looked up from reference TRBV5-1 and TRBJ2-7, is KAGVTQTPRYLIKTRGQQVTLSCSPISGHRSVSWYQQTPGQGLQFLFEYFSETQRNKGNFPGRFSGRQFSNSRSEMNVSTLELGDSALYLCASSRVQGSYEQYFGPGTRLTVT.

This clonotype was seen repeatedly, ten times or more. The genes are TRBV4-1 and TRBJ2-1, with TRBD1 matching over 8 bases. The CDR3 totals 15 residues. The V gene's germline CDR1 is MGHRA and CDR2 YSYEKL. V lost 0 bases to trimming and J lost 8 bases; unmatched junction nucleotides: 6. DNA for the CDR3: TGCGCCAGCAGCCAAGACCAGGGGGCTAAAGATGAGCAGTTCTTC. Protein: CASSQDQGAKDEQFF.

This clonotype was seen many times. The CDR3 nucleotides read TGTGCCAGCAGTTTAGGAAACACCATATATTTT. Its translation: CASSLGNTIYF. The chain links TRBV12-3 or TRBV12-4 to TRBJ1-3; D unresolved. V lost 1 base to trimming and J lost 5 bases, with 0 bases between them. There are 11 residues in the CDR3.

This clonotype was seen many times. The chain couples TRBV20-1 to TRBJ2-7; 8 positions agree with TRBD1. V shed 4 bases, J shed 6 bases, and the junction held 11 bases outside the gene matches. Per germline, CDR1 DFQATT and CDR2 SNEGSKA (reference sequence). CDR3 length equals 14 residues. The CDR3 bases are TGCAGTGCTACCTCCTTACAGGGGGAAGGCGAGCAGTACTTC. Its protein is CSATSLQGEGEQYF.

This clonotype was counted many times. The chain recombines TRBV20-1 with TRBJ1-2; no definite D call. V lost 3 bases, J lost 4 bases, and 15 bases lay in between. CDR3 length equals 14 residues. Germline-derived CDR1 and CDR2 are DFQATT and SNEGSKA (reference sequence). CDR3 DNA sequence: TGCAGTGCTAGGGGCCTGGAGGAGGGCTATGGCTACACCTTC. Translation: CSARGLEEGYGYTF.

This clonotype has ten or more counts. The chain employs TRBV5-1 and TRBJ2-1; no definite D call. Per germline, CDR1 SGHRS and CDR2 YFSETQ. V shed 4 bases and J shed 3 bases, with 11 bases lying between them. The CDR3 sequence is 14 residues long. Here the CDR3 DNA reads TGCGCCAGCAGCCAGCGACTTGGCTACAATGAGCAGTTCTTC. Its translation is CASSQRLGYNEQFF.

The chain combines TRBV5-5 with TRBJ2-5, with 14 bases aligning to TRBD2. This CDR3 has 16 residues. Germline lookup yields CDR1 SGHKS and CDR2 YYEKEE (reference sequence). Losses at the gene ends were 4 bases for V and 4 bases for J; bases not matched to a gene: 6. The CDR3 sequence: CASSAPGLAGVETQYF. CDR3 nucleotides: TGTGCCAGCAGCGCCCCGGGACTAGCGGGGGTAGAGACCCAGTACTTC.

In its sample, this clonotype was seen many times. The chain employs TRBV25-1 and TRBJ2-3, with 7 bases identical to TRBD1. This CDR3 has 15 amino acids. Losses at the gene ends were 0 bases for V and 3 bases for J; bases not matched to a gene: 3. Looked up from germline, CDR1 is MGHDK and CDR2 is SYGVNS. CDR3 coding DNA: TGTGCCAGCAGTGAATATCAGGGGGAGACAGATACGCAGTATTTT. Its protein is CASSEYQGETDTQYF.

In its sample, this clonotype was seen a few times. The chain is built from TRBV5-1 and TRBJ2-7; a weak D match, TRBD2 (6 bases). V was clipped by 1 base and J by 2 bases, with 13 bases between them. The CDR3 sequence is 15 residues long. Looked up from germline, CDR1 is SGHRS and CDR2 is YFSETQ. CDR3 in amino acids: CASSLFAGSTYEQYF. The CDR3 bases are TGCGCCAGCAGCTTGTTCGCGGGATCTACCTACGAGCAGTACTTC.

Many counts were recorded for this clonotype. The chain joins TRBV7-3 to TRBJ2-3, with 12 bases identical to TRBD2. CDR1 and CDR2 (germline): SGHTA, FQGTGA. Trimming took 4 bases from V and 3 from J; bases not matched to a gene: 2. This CDR3 has 15 amino acids. The CDR3, as DNA: TGTGCCAGCAGCTGGACTAGCGGGGTTACAGATACGCAGTATTTT. Protein: CASSWTSGVTDTQYF.

V is TRBV30 and J is TRBJ1-1, with TRBD1 identical over 8 bases. CDR3 length equals 14 residues. Germline values: CDR1 GTSNPN, CDR2 SVGIG (reference sequence). J gave up 5 bases and V 3 bases, and 8 bases lay outside the gene matches. CDR3 residues: CAWSTGQGGTEAFF. DNA for the CDR3: TGTGCCTGGAGCACCGGACAGGGAGGGACTGAAGCTTTCTTT.

V and J are TRBV28 and TRBJ1-4; D is unresolved. Trimming pared 0 bases from V and 0 bases from J, leaving 5 bases between. The germline V gene encodes CDR1 MDHEN and CDR2 SYDVKM. This CDR3 region has 15 residues. CDR3: CASSLWAATNEKLFF. The CDR3 region has the DNA TGTGCCAGCAGTTTATGGGCAGCAACTAATGAAAAACTGTTTTTT.

This clonotype was seen ten or more times. This chain uses TRBV6-1 with TRBJ1-2, with D uncertain. Trimming took off 2 bases at V and 4 bases at J, with 11 bases between the two ends. This CDR3 contains 14 residues. Germline loops: CDR1 MNHNS, CDR2 SASEGT. The CDR3 region is CASSEPRVFYGYTF. In nucleotides, the CDR3 is TGTGCCAGCAGTGAACCTCGGGTATTCTATGGCTACACCTTC.

This clonotype showed up many times. DNA for the CDR3: TGCGCCAGCAGCCAGTCGGGACAGAGTAGCGGCTACACCTTC. It encodes CASSQSGQSSGYTF. V gene TRBV5-1 combines with J gene TRBJ1-2; the match to TRBD1 covers 7 bases. The CDR3 runs to 14 residues. V was clipped by 4 bases and J by 8 bases; unmatched bases: 11. Germline CDR1 SGHRS, CDR2 YFSETQ. Complete variable domain (other parts from reference TRBV5-1 and TRBJ1-2): KAGVTQTPRYLIKTRGQQVTLSCSPISGHRSVSWYQQTPGQGLQFLFEYFSETQRNKGNFPGRFSGRQFSNSRSEMNVSTLELGDSALYLCASSQSGQSSGYTFGSGTRLTVV.

In this sample, this clonotype turned up many times. The chain links TRBV4-2 to TRBJ2-5; the match to TRBD2 covers 9 bases. V gave up 0 bases and J gave up 5 bases; unmatched junction bases: 7. This CDR3 region has 16 residues. Germline loops: CDR1 LGHNA, CDR2 YNFKEQ. Here the CDR3 reads CASSQDPASGKETQYF. For the CDR3, the DNA is TGTGCCAGCAGCCAAGATCCGGCTAGCGGGAAGGAGACCCAGTACTTC.

The table lists this clonotype with many counts. The V call is TRBV5-5, the J call TRBJ2-7; the match to TRBD2 covers 8 bases. Germline values: CDR1 SGHKS, CDR2 YYEKEE (reference sequence). The CDR3 extends over 17 amino acids. Trimming cost V 2 bases and J 6 bases; bases outside gene matches: 16. CDR3 amino acids: CASSLSAGVLLGVEQYF. The CDR3 DNA follows: TGTGCCAGCAGCTTATCAGCGGGAGTTCTCCTAGGGGTCGAGCAGTACTTC. The entire variable domain, with the rest obtained from reference TRBV5-5 and TRBJ2-7, is as follows: DAGVTQSPTHLIKTRGQQVTLRCSPISGHKSVSWYQQVLGQGPQFIFQYYEKEERGRGNFPDRFSARQFPNYSSELNVNALLLGDSALYLCASSLSAGVLLGVEQYFGPGTRLTVT.

The sample holds many counts of this clonotype. This chain joins TRBV5-1 and TRBJ1-1; the match to TRBD1 covers 7 bases. This CDR3 comprises 14 residues. Trimming at V came to 1 base and at J to 5 bases, leaving 5 bases not matched to a gene. CDR1 and CDR2 from the germline V gene are SGHRS and YFSETQ. CDR3 in amino acids: CASSLTGEKTEAFF. The DNA for the CDR3 is TGCGCCAGCAGCTTGACAGGGGAGAAGACTGAAGCTTTCTTT.

This clonotype turned up a few times. The chain recombines TRBV5-1 with TRBJ2-3; 14 nucleotides align to TRBD2. V shed 3 bases, J shed 3 bases, and the junction held 6 bases outside the gene matches. This CDR3 spans 17 amino acids. Germline V lookup: CDR1 SGHRS, CDR2 YFSETQ. The CDR3 DNA reads TGCGCCAGCAGCTCCTGGACTAGCGGGGGGAGGACAGATACGCAGTATTTT. It codes for CASSSWTSGGRTDTQYF.

This clonotype was detected ten times or more. This sequence joins TRBV7-2 and TRBJ2-3; a possible D gene is TRBD2 (5 bases). This CDR3 spans 14 amino acids. V was pared by 8 bases and J by 0 bases, with 12 bases between. Germline V gene sequence: CDR1 SGHTA, CDR2 FQGNSA. Here the CDR3 DNA reads TGTGCCAGCGCCGACTACCTTAGCACAGATACGCAGTATTTT. Amino acid sequence: CASADYLSTDTQYF. Together with reference TRBV7-2 and TRBJ2-3, the CDR3 gives the full variable domain: GAGVSQSPSNKVTEKGKDVELRCDPISGHTALYWYRQSLGQGLEFLIYFQGNSAPDKSGLPSDRFSAERTGGSVSTLTIQRTQQEDSAVYLCASADYLSTDTQYFGPGTRLTVL.

This clonotype was picked up many times. The chain employs TRBV6-2 or TRBV6-3 and TRBJ2-2; 10 positions agree with TRBD2. V was clipped by 6 bases and J by 6 bases; unmatched bases: 4. CDR3 length: 14 amino acids. Germline V gene data show CDR1 as MNHEY and CDR2 as SVGEGT. CDR3: CASSDSGGPGELFF. The DNA of the CDR3 is TGTGCCAGCAGCGATAGCGGGGGGCCCGGGGAGCTGTTTTTT.

This clonotype was seen only a few times. The chain uses TRBV7-6 and TRBJ2-3; unclear D gene. CDR1 and CDR2 (germline): SGHVS, FNYEAQ. V lost 2 bases, J lost 4 bases, and 4 bases lay in between. The CDR3 has 12 residues. The DNA for the CDR3 is TGTGCCAGCAGCTTATTTTCAGATACGCAGTATTTT. This codes for CASSLFSDTQYF.

This clonotype was observed many times. This chain connects TRBV25-1 to TRBJ1-2; tentative D call: TRBD1 (5 bases). V lost 4 bases and J 7 bases, leaving 19 bases between the germline ends. Per germline, CDR1 MGHDK and CDR2 SYGVNS. This CDR3 is built from 15 residues. CDR3 DNA sequence: TGTGCCAGCAGTGGACCGGGACGGTGGACGACTGGCTACACCTTC. Residues: CASSGPGRWTTGYTF.

This clonotype was found many times. The rearrangement joins TRBV20-1 to TRBJ2-5, with a weak D call TRBD1 (6 bases). This CDR3 has 14 residues. The V gene lost 1 base and the J gene lost 2 bases, with 11 bases spanning the gap. Germline lookup yields CDR1 DFQATT and CDR2 SNEGSKA (reference sequence). CDR3 nucleotides: TGCAGTGCTAGAGGACAGGCACAACAAGAGACCCAGTACTTC. Translated: CSARGQAQQETQYF.

This clonotype appeared many times. The V and J genes are TRBV7-9 and TRBJ1-1, with a weak D call TRBD1 (5 bases). CDR3 length equals 14 residues. V shed 5 bases and J shed 7 bases, with 17 bases lying between them. Germline lookup yields CDR1 SEHNR and CDR2 FQNEAQ (reference sequence). CDR3 in DNA: TGTGCCAGCAGCGCCGTAAGGGGCGCGGGTGAAGCTTTCTTT. This gives the protein CASSAVRGAGEAFF.